One and the same sample provided the 30 T cell receptor beta chains below, sequenced in a study of blood T cell repertoires in COVID-19 (dated by TCRdb to the early 2020s). Receptors were amplified or captured by the immunoSEQ multiplex PCR assay. TCRdb took over this immuneACCESS table, retaining in-frame rearrangements with V and J assigned. Such tables are incomplete; in checked studies, under half of the missing clones stem from an unresolved V gene, and the remainder is unexplained. The sample includes tens of thousands of clones, with 80% to 85% observed a single time. Approximately 10% of the sample is in the top ten clones. The source material was peripheral blood. Source of these receptors: a man at least 80 years old with COVID-19, enrolled during active disease.

The J gene is TRBJ2-3, the V gene TRBV7-2; D not resolved. The CDR3 is 13 amino acids. The germline gives CDR1 SGHTA, CDR2 FQGNSA. Trimming left V 5 bases short and J 4 bases short, with 10 bases between. In DNA form, the CDR3 reads TGTGCCAGCAGCGTGAAAATAGCAGATACGCAGTATTTT. Translating it yields CASSVKIADTQYF.

J is TRBJ2-5 and V is TRBV9; a possible D gene is TRBD2 (6 bases). Germline V gives CDR1 SGDLS, CDR2 YYNGEE. Deletions cut 3 bases from V and 7 bases from J, with 10 bases between. The CDR3 consists of 12 residues. The CDR3 bases are TGTGCCAGCAGCGCAGGGAGGACGACCCAGTACTTC. Amino acid sequence: CASSAGRTTQYF.

The chain carries TRBV28 and TRBJ1-2; no firm D call. The CDR3 totals 15 residues. V dropped 3 bases and J dropped 5 bases, with 16 bases sitting between them. CDR1 and CDR2 from the germline V gene are MDHEN and SYDVKM. CDR3 DNA: TGTGCCAGCAGTTTGACATTCCCGGTTAGTTATGGCTACACCTTC. Protein: CASSLTFPVSYGYTF.

The chain couples TRBV27 to TRBJ2-2; weak D call: TRBD2 (5 bases). In germline, CDR1 is MNHEY, CDR2 SMNVEV (reference sequence). With 1 base removed from V and 4 bases from J, the gap between germline ends came to 10 bases. The CDR3 is made up of 15 amino acids. CDR3 coding DNA: TGTGCCAGCAGTTTATTTTCGGCGGGCACCGGGGAGCTGTTTTTT. Its translation: CASSLFSAGTGELFF.

This chain uses TRBV5-1 with TRBJ1-4, with a weak D call TRBD1 (5 bases). Trimming took 6 bases from V and 7 from J, leaving 16 bases between them. CDR1 and CDR2 (germline): SGHRS, YFSETQ. The CDR3 is 14 amino acids. The CDR3 protein is CASTPDTNGEKLFF. CDR3 DNA: TGCGCCAGCACGCCGGACACCAACGGTGAAAAACTGTTTTTT.

This clone has a handful of counts. The chain links TRBV19 to TRBJ2-4, with D perhaps TRBD2 (6 bases). Germline loops: CDR1 LNHDA, CDR2 SQIVND (reference sequence). V lost 3 bases to trimming and J lost 0 bases, with 9 bases between them. The CDR3 has 15 residues. CDR3 residues: CASSIGSVAKNIQYF. CDR3 sequence (DNA): TGTGCCAGTAGTATCGGGAGTGTAGCCAAAAACATTCAGTACTTC.

The gene calls are TRBV5-1 and TRBJ1-1; unclear D gene. CDR1 and CDR2 from the germline V gene are SGHRS and YFSETQ. The CDR3 has 15 residues. V lost 0 bases and J lost 4, with 13 bases in between. The CDR3 DNA reads as TGCGCCAGCAGCTTGGGAGGGTCCTTGGGCACTGAAGCTTTCTTT. Protein product: CASSLGGSLGTEAFF. The full variable domain, with the rest looked up from reference TRBV5-1 and TRBJ1-1, is KAGVTQTPRYLIKTRGQQVTLSCSPISGHRSVSWYQQTPGQGLQFLFEYFSETQRNKGNFPGRFSGRQFSNSRSEMNVSTLELGDSALYLCASSLGGSLGTEAFFGQGTRLTVV.

The chain has TRBV4-3 and TRBJ1-4; D ambiguous. The CDR3 is 16 residues long. CDR1 is LGHNA, CDR2 YSLEER, per germline. V was shortened by 2 bases and J by 0 bases, with 10 bases between the two germline ends. CDR3 protein: CASSQRAGATNEKLFF. CDR3 bases: TGCGCCAGCAGCCAACGAGCTGGTGCAACTAATGAAAAACTGTTTTTT.

This clone was recorded once. V usage is TRBV7-2 and J usage is TRBJ2-7; D is perhaps TRBD1 (5 bases). The CDR3 has 15 amino acids. Trimming shortened V by 1 base and J by 3 bases, and 13 bases separated the two germline ends. In germline, CDR1 is SGHTA, CDR2 FQGNSA. For the CDR3, the DNA is TGTGCCAGCAGCTTAGGGTATGACAGTTACTACGAGCAGTACTTC. As protein: CASSLGYDSYYEQYF.

V and J are TRBV7-3 and TRBJ2-1; 8 bases line up with TRBD1. Trimming took 5 bases from V and 6 from J; bases not matched to a gene: 6. Germline V lookup: CDR1 SGHTA, CDR2 FQGTGA. The CDR3 has 14 amino acids. CDR3 in amino acids: CASSVGQGLNEQFF. Written as DNA, the CDR3 is TGTGCCAGCAGCGTCGGACAGGGCCTCAATGAGCAGTTCTTC.

This chain connects TRBV5-1 to TRBJ2-3; TRBD2 aligns across 8 bases. The V gene's germline CDR1 is SGHRS and CDR2 YFSETQ. The CDR3 spans 15 residues. With 3 bases clipped from V and 4 bases from J, the junction kept 7 bases outside the gene matches. In DNA, the CDR3 is TGCGCCAGCAGCTACCTAGCGGGTGAAGCAGATACGCAGTATTTT. This gives the protein CASSYLAGEADTQYF.

The chain joins TRBV5-1 to TRBJ2-7; D unclear. CDR1 and CDR2 from the germline V gene are SGHRS and YFSETQ. V was trimmed by 1 base and J by 5 bases, leaving 10 bases between them. The length of the CDR3 is 13 residues. CDR3: CASSLNSPHEQYF. The CDR3 DNA reads as TGCGCCAGCAGCTTGAATAGCCCCCACGAGCAGTACTTC.

This clone was observed a handful of times. This chain uses TRBV6-5 with TRBJ2-1; TRBD2 might be the D (5 bases). CDR1 MNHEY and CDR2 SVGAGI come from the germline V gene. The V end was cut by 2 bases, the J end by 3 bases, with 11 bases between. CDR3 length equals 15 residues. The CDR3 nucleotides are TGTGCCAGCAGTTACCGCCTGGGAGTCTACAATGAGCAGTTCTTC. This translates into CASSYRLGVYNEQFF.

The genes are TRBV7-2 and TRBJ1-5; D unclear. Germline CDR1 and CDR2: SGHTA and FQGNSA. The CDR3 contains 14 residues. V was clipped by 5 bases and J by 0 bases, with 8 bases between them. The CDR3 DNA is TGTGCCAGCAGCCTTCCCGTTAGCAATCAGCCCCAGCATTTT. Residues: CASSLPVSNQPQHF.

The genes are TRBV4-3 and TRBJ2-2; D might be TRBD1 (6 bases). Germline V CDR1 and CDR2: LGHNA, YSLEER. The CDR3 is 17 amino acids. The ends were cut back, 1 base at V and 0 bases at J, with 12 bases in the middle. The CDR3 here is CASSQAADSSNTGELFF. The DNA of the CDR3 is TGCGCCAGCAGCCAAGCCGCGGACAGCTCGAACACCGGGGAGCTGTTTTTT.

The chain has TRBV19 and TRBJ1-4; tentative D call: TRBD1 (5 bases). Trimming removed 6 bases from V and 5 bases from J, with 13 bases in between. The CDR3 has 14 amino acids. The germline V gene has CDR1 LNHDA and CDR2 SQIVND (reference sequence). CDR3 region: CASRPLAGNEKLFF. CDR3 nucleotide sequence: TGTGCCAGTAGACCACTGGCAGGGAATGAAAAACTGTTTTTT.

The J gene is TRBJ1-2, the V gene TRBV19, with TRBD1 identical over 7 bases. Trimming at V came to 9 bases and at J to 2 bases, leaving 9 bases not matched to a gene. This CDR3 region has 14 residues. Germline lookup yields CDR1 LNHDA and CDR2 SQIVND (reference sequence). The chain's CDR3 is CASLLVGGNYGYTF. CDR3 nucleotides: TGTGCCAGCCTACTGGTAGGGGGCAACTATGGCTACACCTTC.

This sequence joins TRBV11-3 and TRBJ1-2; 11 bases agree with TRBD1. CDR3 size: 13 residues. Germline V CDR1 and CDR2: SGHNT, YENEEA. Trimming cost V 4 bases and J 8 bases; bases outside gene matches: 3. In DNA form, the CDR3 reads TGTGCCAGCAGCTCCGGGACAGGGGGAGGCTACACCTTC. It translates to CASSSGTGGGYTF.

V usage is TRBV6-5 and J usage is TRBJ1-5; maybe TRBD1 (6 bases). Looked up from germline, CDR1 is MNHEY and CDR2 is SVGAGI. Trimming removed 7 bases from V and 0 bases from J, with 13 bases in between. The CDR3 loop spans 15 amino acids. This CDR3 is CASTPRGGSNQPQHF. CDR3 DNA: TGTGCCAGCACCCCGAGAGGGGGTAGCAATCAGCCCCAGCATTTT.

The chain recombines TRBV21-1 with TRBJ2-3; the table calls TRBD2, which could not be checked here. TRBV21-1 is designated a pseudogene. CDR3 length: 19 amino acids. CDR3 DNA: TGTGCCAGCAGCAAGGTGGCAAGCGGGGAGATCTCCAGCACAGATACGCAGTATTTT. As protein: CASSKVASGEISSTDTQYF.

The chain couples TRBV2 to TRBJ1-5; 12 bases are a match to TRBD1. J lost 6 bases, V lost 5 bases, and 5 bases had no gene match. The CDR3 sequence is 15 residues long. Germline V lookup: CDR1 SNHLY, CDR2 FYNNEI. This CDR3 is CASSSGTGGLQPQHF. The CDR3 DNA follows: TGTGCCAGCAGTTCCGGGACAGGGGGCCTTCAGCCCCAGCATTTT.

The chain combines TRBV30 with TRBJ1-2; D gene unclear. The length of the CDR3 is 13 residues. Germline CDR1 and CDR2: GTSNPN and SVGIG (reference sequence). Trimming stripped 1 base from V and 3 bases from J, with 9 bases between. This chain's CDR3 is CAWSDGVDYGYTF. CDR3 bases: TGTGCCTGGAGTGATGGAGTCGACTATGGCTACACCTTC.

The J gene is TRBJ2-3, the V gene TRBV10-1; the match to TRBD1 covers 10 bases. Germline loops: CDR1 WNHNN, CDR2 SYGVQD (reference sequence). The CDR3 spans 15 residues. Trimming cost V 3 bases and J 4 bases; bases outside gene matches: 4. The CDR3 region is CASSDRDRGPDTQYF. In DNA, the CDR3 is TGCGCCAGCAGTGACCGGGACAGGGGACCAGATACGCAGTATTTT.

The CDR3 region is CSVEEQNTGELFF. In DNA, the CDR3 is TGCAGCGTTGAAGAACAGAACACCGGGGAGCTGTTTTTT. The rearrangement uses TRBV29-1 and TRBJ2-2; D is unresolved. CDR3 length: 13 residues. The germline CDR1 and CDR2 sequences are SQVTM and ANQGSEA. The V and J ends lost 0 bases and 1 base respectively, with 3 bases between them.

The genes are TRBV19 and TRBJ2-3; maybe TRBD2 (6 bases). Between the trimmed V and J ends, which lost 5 bases and 0 bases, there was a span of 12 bases. CDR3 size: 15 residues. Germline CDR1 LNHDA, CDR2 SQIVND (reference sequence). In DNA, the CDR3 is TGTGCCAGTAGTTCCCGTCGGGAGAGCACAGATACGCAGTATTTT. Amino acids: CASSSRRESTDTQYF.

J is TRBJ2-7 and V is TRBV3-1 (or the pseudogene TRBV3-2); tentatively, D is TRBD1 (6 bases). This CDR3 comprises 14 residues. From germline, CDR1 is LGHDT and CDR2 YNNKEL (reference sequence). Deletions cut 2 bases from V and 4 bases from J, with 12 bases between. The CDR3 coding sequence is TGTGCCAGCAGCCAACCCCTACAGGGTTACGAGCAGTACTTC. As protein: CASSQPLQGYEQYF.

The rearrangement joins TRBV24-1 to TRBJ1-5; D is ambiguous. V lost 7 bases, J lost 7 bases, and 10 bases lay in between. Germline values: CDR1 KGHDR, CDR2 SFDVKD. CDR3 size: 12 residues. CDR3 region: CATSAGEQPQHF. The CDR3 DNA reads TGTGCCACCAGCGCCGGGGAACAGCCCCAGCATTTT.

In its sample, this clone was seen once. The J gene is TRBJ2-5, the V gene TRBV5-1, with D possibly being TRBD2 (6 bases). Germline V gene data show CDR1 as SGHRS and CDR2 as YFSETQ. Between the trimmed V and J ends, which lost 4 bases and 2 bases, there was a span of 15 bases. The CDR3 loop spans 15 amino acids. The CDR3 region is CASSPPRGRQETQYF. DNA of the CDR3: TGCGCCAGCAGCCCGCCACGGGGGAGACAAGAGACCCAGTACTTC.

The V gene is TRBV6-2 or TRBV6-3, the J gene TRBJ1-1; TRBD1 matches at 7 bases. The J segment lost 0 bases and the V segment lost 0 bases, leaving 4 bases of the junction unmatched. CDR1 MNHEY and CDR2 SVGEGT come from the germline V gene. CDR3 length equals 16 residues. CDR3 sequence: CASSYSRGPLNTEAFF. The CDR3 bases are TGTGCCAGCAGTTACTCGAGGGGGCCCTTGAACACTGAAGCTTTCTTT.

The chain recombines TRBV9 with TRBJ2-3; unclear D gene. Germline V gives CDR1 SGDLS, CDR2 YYNGEE. The ends were cut back, 0 bases at V and 3 bases at J, with 8 bases in the middle. This CDR3 comprises 14 residues. This CDR3 is CASSVVGGTDTQYF. The CDR3 DNA reads TGTGCCAGCAGCGTAGTTGGCGGTACAGATACGCAGTATTTT.